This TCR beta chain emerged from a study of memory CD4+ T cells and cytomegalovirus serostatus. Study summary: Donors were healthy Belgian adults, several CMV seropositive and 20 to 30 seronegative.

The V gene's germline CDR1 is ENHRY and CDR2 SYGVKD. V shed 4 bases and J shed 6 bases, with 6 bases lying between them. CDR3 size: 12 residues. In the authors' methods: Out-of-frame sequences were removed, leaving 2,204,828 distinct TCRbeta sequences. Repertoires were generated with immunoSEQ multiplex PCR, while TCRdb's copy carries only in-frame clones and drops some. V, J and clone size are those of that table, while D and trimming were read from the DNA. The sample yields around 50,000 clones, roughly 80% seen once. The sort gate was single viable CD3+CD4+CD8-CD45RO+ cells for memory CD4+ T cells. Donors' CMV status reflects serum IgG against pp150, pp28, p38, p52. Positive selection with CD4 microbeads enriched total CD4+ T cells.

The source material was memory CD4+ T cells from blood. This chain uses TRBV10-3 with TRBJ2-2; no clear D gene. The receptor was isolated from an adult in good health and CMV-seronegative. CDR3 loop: CAISGSPGELFF. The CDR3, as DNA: TGTGCCATCAGTGGTAGTCCCGGGGAGCTGTTTTTT.